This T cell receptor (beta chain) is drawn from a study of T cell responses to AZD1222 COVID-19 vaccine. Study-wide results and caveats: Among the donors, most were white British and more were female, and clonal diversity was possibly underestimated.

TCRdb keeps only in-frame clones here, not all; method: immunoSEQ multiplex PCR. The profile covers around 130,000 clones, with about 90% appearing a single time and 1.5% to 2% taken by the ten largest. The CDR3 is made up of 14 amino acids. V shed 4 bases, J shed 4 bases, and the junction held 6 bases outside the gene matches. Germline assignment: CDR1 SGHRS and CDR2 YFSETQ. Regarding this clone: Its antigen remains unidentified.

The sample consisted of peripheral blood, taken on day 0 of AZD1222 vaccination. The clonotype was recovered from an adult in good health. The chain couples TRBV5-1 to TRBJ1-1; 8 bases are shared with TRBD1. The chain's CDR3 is CASSQGQEGTEAFF. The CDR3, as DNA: TGCGCCAGCAGCCAGGGACAGGAGGGCACTGAAGCTTTCTTT.